This record looks at one T cell receptor (beta chain) sequence and its context. What it recognizes is unknown. The data are from a study of beta chain features in type 1 diabetes. The overall study: Examination spanned about 99 million sorted cells from all samples. General observations from the study: The study left unresolved whether HLA type influences TCRB rearrangement. In all four CD4+ subsets, TCRB CDR3 length was significantly, moderately reduced in type 1 diabetes. More deletions and fewer insertions at VDJ junctions were found in patients with type 1 diabetes.

What was sequenced were expressed TCRB transcripts, since all of the isolated RNA had been reverse transcribed. The study obtained an average of roughly 1 million reads from stem cell-like memory T cell samples. Generated by immunoSEQ multiplex PCR, the TCRdb table keeps only in-frame clones and is missing some. This sample has some 26,000 clones, with about 70% found just once. V gave up 2 bases and J gave up 1 base, with 11 bases separating them. Germline CDR1 reads MNHEY; CDR2 reads SVGAGI. CDR3 length: 15 residues. The chain has TRBV6-5 and TRBJ1-1, with D possibly TRBD1 on 5 matching bases. Sequenced: stem cell memory CD4+ T cells from blood. The source of this sequence is a woman between 40 and 55 years old with type 1 diabetes. The CDR3 DNA sequence: TGTGCCAGCAGTTACGGGAGGGGATGGAACACTGAAGCTTTCTTT. Translated, it gives CASSYGRGWNTEAFF.